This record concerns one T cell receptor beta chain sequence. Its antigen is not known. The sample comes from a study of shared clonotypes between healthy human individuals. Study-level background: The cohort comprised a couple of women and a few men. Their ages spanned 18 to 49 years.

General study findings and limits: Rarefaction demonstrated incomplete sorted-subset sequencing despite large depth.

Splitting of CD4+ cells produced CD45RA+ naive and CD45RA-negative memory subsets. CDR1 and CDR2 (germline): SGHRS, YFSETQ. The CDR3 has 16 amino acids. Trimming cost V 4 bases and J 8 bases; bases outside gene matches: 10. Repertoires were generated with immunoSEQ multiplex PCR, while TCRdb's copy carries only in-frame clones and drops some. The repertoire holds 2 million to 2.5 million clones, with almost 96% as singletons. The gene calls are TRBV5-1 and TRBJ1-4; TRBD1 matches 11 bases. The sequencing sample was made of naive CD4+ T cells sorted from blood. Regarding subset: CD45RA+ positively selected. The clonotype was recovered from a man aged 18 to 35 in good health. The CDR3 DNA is TGCGCCAGCAGCGGCGGACAGGGGGCCCTTGTGGAAAAACTGTTTTTT. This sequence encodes CASSGGQGALVEKLFF.